Listed here is a single T cell receptor beta chain. Its antigen is currently unknown. This CDR3 is built from 15 residues. Germline trimming cut 9 bases from V and 4 bases from J; bases unmatched to any gene: 8. Germline CDR1 LNHDA, CDR2 SQIVND (reference sequence). The data were produced by immunoSEQ multiplex PCR, yet TCRdb's version contains in-frame clones alone and is incomplete. The profile shows some 36,000 clones, 80% to 90% of them singletons. Time point in this sample: week 5, during vaccination. Doses consisted of 300 ug of mutant IDH1 20-mer peptide each, paired with topical imiquimod. The sample originates from a study of a mutant IDH1 vaccine in newly diagnosed glioma. Study overall: Most patients had radiochemotherapy with temozolomide before enrollment; others had one alone.

This clonotype was sampled from a man in his fifties or sixties with glioma. The specimen comprised PBMCs, sampled from a glioma patient whose treatment included an IDH1 peptide vaccine. J is TRBJ1-6 and V is TRBV19, with 8 bases aligning to TRBD1. CDR3 protein: CASHSRGQYNSPLHF. CDR3 DNA sequence: TGTGCCAGCCACTCCAGGGGGCAGTATAATTCACCCCTCCACTTT.